The present T cell receptor (beta chain) was sequenced within a study of shared clonotypes between healthy human individuals. Overall study: A donor's plate count was three for CD4 naive and three for CD4 memory; CD8 naive had two and CD8 memory one. Overall study findings and caveats: Clonotype sharing among the donors was expected to vary with sequencing depth.

As to this clone: No antigen is known for it.

Clones were sequenced by immunoSEQ multiplex PCR, and TCRdb holds only the in-frame ones, with some missing. The repertoire consists of over a million clones, with over 95% occurring once and the leading ten covering 0.95% to 1.5%. V was pared by 6 bases and J by 9 bases, with 14 bases of the junction left unmatched. The CDR3 length is 16 residues. The germline CDR1 and CDR2 sequences are KGHSY and FQNENV. Sequencing used naive CD4+ T cells sorted from blood. Subset reported: CD45RA+ positively selected. This receptor was obtained from a man younger than 45 in good health. The chain has TRBV16 and TRBJ2-1; 10 bases agree with TRBD2. The CDR3 sequence is CASSRSGRALFREQFF. CDR3 in DNA: TGTGCCAGCAGTAGGAGCGGGAGGGCCCTTTTCCGTGAGCAGTTCTTC.